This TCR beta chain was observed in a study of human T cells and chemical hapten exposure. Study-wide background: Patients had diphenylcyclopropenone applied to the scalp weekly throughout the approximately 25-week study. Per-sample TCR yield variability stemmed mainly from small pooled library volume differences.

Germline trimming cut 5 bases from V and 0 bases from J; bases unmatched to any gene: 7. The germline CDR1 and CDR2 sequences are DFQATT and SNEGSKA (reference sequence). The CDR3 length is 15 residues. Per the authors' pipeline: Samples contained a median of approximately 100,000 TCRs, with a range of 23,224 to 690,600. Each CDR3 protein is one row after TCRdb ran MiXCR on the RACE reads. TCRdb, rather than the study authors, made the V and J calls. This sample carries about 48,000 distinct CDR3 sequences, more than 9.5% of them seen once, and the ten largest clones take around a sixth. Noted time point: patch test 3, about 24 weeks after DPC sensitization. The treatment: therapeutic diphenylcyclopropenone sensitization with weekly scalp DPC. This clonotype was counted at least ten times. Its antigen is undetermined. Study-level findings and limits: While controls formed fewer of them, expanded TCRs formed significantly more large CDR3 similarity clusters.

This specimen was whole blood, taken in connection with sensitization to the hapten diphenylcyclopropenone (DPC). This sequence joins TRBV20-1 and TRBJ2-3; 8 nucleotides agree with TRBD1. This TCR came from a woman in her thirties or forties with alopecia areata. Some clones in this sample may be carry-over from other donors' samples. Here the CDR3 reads CSAQGRQGSTDTQYF. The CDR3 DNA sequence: TGCAGTGCTCAAGGTCGACAGGGGAGCACAGATACGCAGTATTTT.